This T cell receptor (beta chain) was profiled in a study of beta chain features in type 1 diabetes. Study overall: Patients did not differ from healthy donors in age, gender or cell yield. Points from the study as a whole: HLA effects on TCRB rearrangement stayed unresolved here. TCRB CDR3s from Type 1 diabetes patients were moderately but significantly shorter in all four CD4+ subsets. A closer apparent resemblance between naive, central memory and Treg TCRB repertoires was seen in patients than in healthy donors. In patients and controls equally, PCR might favor templates that are shorter.

The authors reverse transcribed all of the isolated RNA, so sequencing captured expressed TCRB transcripts. TCRdb keeps only in-frame clones here, not all; method: immunoSEQ multiplex PCR. The sample contains 640,000 or so clones, about an eighth of which appear only once. About this clone itself: Its antigen is undetermined.

The germline CDR1 and CDR2 sequences are SGHAT and FQDESV (reference sequence). The CDR3 has 16 residues. Between the trimmed V and J ends, which lost 5 bases and 1 base, there was a span of 14 bases. The sequenced material came from naive CD4+ T cells from blood. J is TRBJ2-2 and V is TRBV11-1; perhaps TRBD1 as D (6 bases). This receptor was obtained from a man between 18 and 35 years old with type 1 diabetes. The CDR3 loop reads CASSLQMTGNTGELFF. The CDR3 DNA reads TGTGCCAGCAGCCTTCAGATGACAGGGAACACCGGGGAGCTGTTTTTT.